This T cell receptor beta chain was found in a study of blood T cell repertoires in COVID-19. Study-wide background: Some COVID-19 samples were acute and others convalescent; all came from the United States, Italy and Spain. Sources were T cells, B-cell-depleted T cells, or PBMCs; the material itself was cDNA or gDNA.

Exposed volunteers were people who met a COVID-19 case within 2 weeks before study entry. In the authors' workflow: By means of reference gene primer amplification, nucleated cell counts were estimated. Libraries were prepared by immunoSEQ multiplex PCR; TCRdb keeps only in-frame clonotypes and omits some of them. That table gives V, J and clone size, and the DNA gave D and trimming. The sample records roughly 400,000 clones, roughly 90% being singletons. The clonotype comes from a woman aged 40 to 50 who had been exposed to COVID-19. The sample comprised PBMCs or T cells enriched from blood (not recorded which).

The CDR3 nucleotides are TGTGCCAGCTCACCACCGCGGGTTCAGAATTCACCCCTCCACTTT. It specifies CASSPPRVQNSPLHF. V usage is TRBV18 and J usage is TRBJ1-6, with D unresolved. The CDR3 covers 15 residues. V lost 0 bases to trimming and J lost 7 bases, with 10 bases between them. Germline V gene sequence: CDR1 KGHSH, CDR2 LQKENI.